What follows describes a single TCR beta chain. Its matching antigen is unknown. Compared with germline, one end of the junction differs, possibly owing to a read error. Germline assignment: CDR1 SGHNT and CDR2 YYREEE (reference sequence). The CDR3 contains 14 residues. TCRdb reprocessed the reads with MiXCR, giving one entry per CDR3 protein. The sample yields hundreds of thousands of distinct CDR3 sequences, approximately 24% seen once. The source of the sample is a study of T cell repertoires in cytomegalovirus infection. Overall study results and limits: The ex vivo response showed dominance by HLA-C-restricted CMV-specific TCR beta clonotypes.

This TCR was recovered from a human donor in good health (CMV status not recorded). Some clones in this sample may be carry-over from other donors' samples. The J gene is TRBJ2-7, the V gene TRBV5-4, with TRBD2 identical over 9 bases. The sequenced sample consisted of CD8+ T cells from PBMCs. CDR3 loop: CSSSLGLAGYEQYF. CDR3 DNA sequence: TGTTCCAGCAGCTTGGGGCTAGCGGGGTACGAGCAGTACTTC.